This TCR beta chain was identified during a study of T cells in Graves' hyperthyroidism and ophthalmopathy. Diagnosis rested on symptoms, serum thyroxine and TRAb, thyroid ultrasound, and orbital computed tomography. Germline CDR1 is KGHSH and CDR2 is LQKENI. The CDR3 covers 16 residues. V dropped 0 bases and J dropped 0 bases, with 9 bases sitting between them. Study findings and constraints: Blood shared most expanded thyroid clonotypes above 0.001. Prediction of ophthalmopathy progression came a median about 6 months pre-onset.

This clonotype was recorded a few times. Its specificity is not known. Amplified TCR beta CDR3 regions derived from RNA transcripts. Researchers ran a first-round RT-PCR on the TCR CDR3 using the HTBI primer set. TCRdb fed the multiplex PCR reads into MiXCR, producing one record per CDR3 protein. This sample has under 800,000 distinct CDR3 sequences; 11% to 15% occur once, and the top ten carry more than 8.5%. The clonotype comes from a woman aged 18-35 years with Graves' hyperthyroidism. The specimen was blood. The V and J genes are TRBV18 and TRBJ1-3; D gene uncertain. The CDR3 protein is CASSPPFEPSGNTIYF. CDR3 nucleotide sequence: TGTGCCAGCTCACCACCGTTCGAACCCTCTGGAAACACCATATATTTT.